This T cell receptor beta chain was captured by sequencing in a study of T cell responses to AZD1222 COVID-19 vaccine (dated by TCRdb to about 2021). Describing the broader study: A total of just over 230 trial participants underwent TCR sequencing, of whom around 200 received two doses of AZD1222 and around 25 received two doses of the MenACWY control vaccine. Trial participants were enrolled by age into 18-55, 56-69 and 70-plus year subgroups, with about 150, 28 and 57 TCR-sequenced participants respectively. The paper's findings and limits, for the study overall: A significant rise in spike-specific TCR breadth and depth was observed after two AZD1222 doses relative to day 0 and relative to MenACWY recipients. No day 14 peak-response samples were available, so repertoires were characterized only after the peak T cell response. The vaccine-associated CD4 TCRs covered the entire spike protein, and the dominant responses fell in regions 160-218 and 743-854. Reportedly, almost half of the unique spike-specific TCRs recognized epitopes lying outside the regions that are mutated in the B.1.351 and B.1.1.7 variants. Conclusions about previously exposed vaccinees are limited because only a handful of AZD1222 recipients were SARS-CoV-2 seropositive at baseline. Most participants were white British and females outnumbered males, and the authors suggested that clonal diversity may have been underestimated. In the small 56-69-year group, the increase in depth fell short of significance, most likely because of low power.

The CDR3 regions of human TCRbeta chains were analyzed by immunosequencing. On the authors' methods: TCRs in the repertoires were matched against a reference library of SARS-CoV-2-specific TCRs that had been generated with the MIRA antigen-specificity platform. Breadth meant the fraction of unique TCRs that were SARS-CoV-2-associated, whereas depth meant the fraction of total T cells that were SARS-CoV-2-associated. Each spike-specific TCR was assigned to its reactive spike region and to a CD4 or CD8 class using the MIRA data. Log10-transformed breadth and depth values were compared by one-way ANOVA with Sidak's multiple comparisons tests. TCRdb limited this immuneACCESS table to in-frame rearrangements with V and J called. A share of clones is missing; checked studies link under half to unresolved V genes, and the rest is unexplained. The V and J calls and clone size were taken over from that table, and D and trimming were inferred from the DNA. In this sample the table shows about 83,000 clones, roughly 88% of which occur a single time. Of the sample, under 5% is held by the ten largest clones.

Cut back by 3 bases and 10 bases, the V and J ends lie 16 bases apart. CDR3 length: 13 amino acids, cysteine to phenylalanine. Kept here is only the CDR3 DNA, which spans 39 bases and is read in frame from base 1. The germline V gene (reference sequence) provides CDR1 SGHKS and CDR2 YYEKEE. Comment on this clone: Its antigen target is currently unknown. Per-nucleotide qualities are absent, and no much larger clonotype sits a single base away.

The intended sense of this specimen's time point label: baseline before first vaccination. Per the publication, the treatment or condition label means: meningococcal conjugate vaccine given as trial control. Vaccinee samples were obtained from the UK trials COV001 and COV002, which included a single-blind randomized controlled phase 2/3 trial of AZD1222 (ChAdOx1 nCoV-19) in healthy adults. Trial participant PBMC samples were collected at day 0 and day 28 after the second dose for TCRbeta chain sequencing. This specimen consisted of peripheral blood, obtained on day 0 of MenACWY control vaccination. The source is an adult in good health. In this chain, TRBV5-5 is recombined with TRBJ1-1; the best D guess is TRBD1, with 6 bases matching. This receptor has the CDR3 CASSSDSHLGAFF. The DNA sequence reads TGTGCCAGCAGCTCGGACAGCCATCTTGGAGCTTTCTTT.